This TCR beta chain was sequenced in a study of Ad26.COV2.S vaccination and SARS-CoV-2 variants. As for the study in general: Recipients of Ad26.COV2.S got it intramuscularly, once or twice 56 days apart.

Comments on this clone: What it binds is unknown.

Whole-study results and caveats: People who got the vaccine had more spike-specific TCR breadth than people who got placebo. TCR breadth and depth analyses may have underestimated total T cell responses.

The CDR3 runs 14 residues. In germline, CDR1 is ENHRY, CDR2 SYGVKD. V shed 6 bases and J shed 3 bases, with 14 bases lying between them. Regarding treatment: about 20 received Ad26.COV2.S at low or high dose, single or two shots; 5 received placebo; per-sample allocation not given. Sampling took place 63 days after the first vaccine or placebo injection. Profiled with immunoSEQ multiplex PCR; TCRdb holds only in-frame clones, not every one. The sample consists of approximately 400,000 clones, 83% of them appearing once. This specimen was peripheral blood, taken in a trial of Ad26.COV2.S vaccine versus placebo. V gene TRBV10-3 combines with J gene TRBJ1-2, with D tentatively TRBD1 (6 bases). The clonotype comes from a person aged 18-65 years who received the Ad26.COV2.S COVID-19 vaccine or a placebo. The DNA of the CDR3 is TGTGCCATCAGCGCCGCCGGGACACACTATGGCTACACCTTC. Translating it yields CAISAAGTHYGYTF.